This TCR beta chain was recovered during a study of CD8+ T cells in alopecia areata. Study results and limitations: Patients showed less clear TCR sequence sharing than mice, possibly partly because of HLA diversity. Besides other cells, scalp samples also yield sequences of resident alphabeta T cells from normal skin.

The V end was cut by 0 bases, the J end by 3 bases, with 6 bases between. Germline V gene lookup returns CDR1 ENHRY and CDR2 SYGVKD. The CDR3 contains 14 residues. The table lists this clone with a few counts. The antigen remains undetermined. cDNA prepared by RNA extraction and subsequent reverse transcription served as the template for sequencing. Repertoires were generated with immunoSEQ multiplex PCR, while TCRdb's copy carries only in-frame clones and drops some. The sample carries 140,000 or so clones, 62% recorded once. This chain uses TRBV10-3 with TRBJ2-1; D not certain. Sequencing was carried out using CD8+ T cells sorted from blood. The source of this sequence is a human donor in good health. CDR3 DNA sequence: TGTGCCATCAGTGAGTCCGCAGTCTACAATGAGCAGTTCTTC. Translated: CAISESAVYNEQFF.